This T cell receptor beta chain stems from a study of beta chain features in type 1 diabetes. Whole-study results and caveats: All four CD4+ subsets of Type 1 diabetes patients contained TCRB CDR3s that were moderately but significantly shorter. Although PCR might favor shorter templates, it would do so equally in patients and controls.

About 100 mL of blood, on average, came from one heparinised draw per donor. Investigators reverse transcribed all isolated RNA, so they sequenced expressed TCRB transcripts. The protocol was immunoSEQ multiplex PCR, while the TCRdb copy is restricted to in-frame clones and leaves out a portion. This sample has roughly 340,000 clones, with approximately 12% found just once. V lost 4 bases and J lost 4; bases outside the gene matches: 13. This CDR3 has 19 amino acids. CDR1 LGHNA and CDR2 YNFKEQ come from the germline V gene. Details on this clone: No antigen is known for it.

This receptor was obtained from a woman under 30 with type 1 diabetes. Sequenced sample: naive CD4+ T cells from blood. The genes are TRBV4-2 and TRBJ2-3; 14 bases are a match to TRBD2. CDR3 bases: TGTGCCAGCAGCCGCGGACTAGCGGGAGGTTGGGTTGGGGCAGATACGCAGTATTTT. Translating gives CASSRGLAGGWVGADTQYF.